Below, one T cell receptor beta chain is given with its context. With 4 bases removed from V and 9 bases from J, the gap between germline ends came to 19 bases. This CDR3 contains 16 residues. In germline, CDR1 is MNHEY, CDR2 SMNVEV (reference sequence). Assay used: immunoSEQ multiplex PCR; TCRdb lists only in-frame clones, some missing. Counted here are around 60,000 clones, more than 80% occurring once; the ten biggest clones make up almost 0.5%. This entry comes from a study of T cell changes during pregnancy in multiple sclerosis. The sequence derives from a female donor in good health, enrolled as a control in a pregnancy study. The source material was CD4+ T cells from peripheral blood mononuclear cells, sampled after pregnancy. The chain recombines TRBV27 with TRBJ1-6; D is ambiguous. CDR3: CASSSQSVVFGSPLHF. CDR3 DNA sequence: TGTGCCAGCAGTTCCCAATCGGTGGTTTTTGGTTCACCCCTCCACTTT.